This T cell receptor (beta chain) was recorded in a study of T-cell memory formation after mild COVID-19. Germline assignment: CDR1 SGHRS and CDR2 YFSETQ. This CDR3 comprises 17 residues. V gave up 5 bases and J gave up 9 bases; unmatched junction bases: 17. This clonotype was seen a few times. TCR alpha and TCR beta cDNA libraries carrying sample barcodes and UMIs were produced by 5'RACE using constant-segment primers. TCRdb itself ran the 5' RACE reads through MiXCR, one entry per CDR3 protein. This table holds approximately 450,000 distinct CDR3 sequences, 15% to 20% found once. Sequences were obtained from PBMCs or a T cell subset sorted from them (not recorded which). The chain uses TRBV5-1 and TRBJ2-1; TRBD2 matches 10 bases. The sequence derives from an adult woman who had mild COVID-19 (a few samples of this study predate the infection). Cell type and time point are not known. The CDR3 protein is CASSQSLAGGETGEQFF. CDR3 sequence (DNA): TGCGCCAGCAGTCAGTCCTTAGCGGGGGGTGAGACGGGTGAGCAGTTCTTC.